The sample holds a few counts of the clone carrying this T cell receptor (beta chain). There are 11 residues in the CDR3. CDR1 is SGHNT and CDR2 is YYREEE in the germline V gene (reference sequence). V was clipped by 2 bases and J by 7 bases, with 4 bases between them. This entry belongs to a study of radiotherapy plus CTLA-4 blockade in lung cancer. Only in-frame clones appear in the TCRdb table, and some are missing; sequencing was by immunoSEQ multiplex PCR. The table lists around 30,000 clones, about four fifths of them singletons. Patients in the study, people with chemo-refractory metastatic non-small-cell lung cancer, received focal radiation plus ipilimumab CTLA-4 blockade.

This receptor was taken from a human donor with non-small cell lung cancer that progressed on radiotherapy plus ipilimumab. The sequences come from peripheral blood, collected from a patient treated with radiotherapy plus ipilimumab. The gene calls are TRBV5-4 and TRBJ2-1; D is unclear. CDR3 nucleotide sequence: TGTGCCAGCAGCTTTCTGAATGAGCAGTTCTTC. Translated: CASSFLNEQFF.